This T cell receptor (beta chain) was identified during a study of long-term antiretroviral therapy in people with HIV. About the study: Samples from the earliest time points predate the 2015 immediate-ART recommendation by about a decade. Study-wide results and limits: Pre-ART expanded clones dominated the repertoire at every time point. Transplant donor controls retained higher diversity, though diversity increased after ART.

Note on this clone: Its antigen remains unidentified.

The CDR3 extends over 15 amino acids. The V gene's germline CDR1 is MGHRA and CDR2 YSYEKL. V was cut by 0 bases and J by 3 bases, with 12 bases left in between. At the survey level, the v3.0 immunoSEQ assay was run. Generated by immunoSEQ multiplex PCR, the TCRdb table keeps only in-frame clones and is missing some. This sample has 40,000 to 45,000 clones; around 96% occur once, and the top ten carry around 2.7%. The starting material was unsorted PBMCs, obtained 3.7 years after starting antiretroviral therapy. The chain joins TRBV4-1 to TRBJ2-7; D is perhaps TRBD1 or TRBD2 (5 bases each). This sequence was found in a woman between 50 and 59 years old with HIV. The CDR3 nucleotides read TGCGCCAGCAGCCAAGATTGGGACGCCCGCTACGAGCAGTACTTC. As protein: CASSQDWDARYEQYF.